These 13 T cell receptor beta chains share one sample of origin, sequenced in a study of T cell repertoires in cytomegalovirus infection. TCRdb passed the reads through MiXCR, listing each CDR3 protein once. The table includes fewer than 350,000 distinct CDR3 sequences, 17% detected once. Sequencing was performed on PBMCs. These TCRs come from a human donor in good health (CMV status not recorded). Some clones in this sample may be carry-over from other donors' samples.

J is TRBJ1-2 and V is TRBV6-1; the D gene is possibly TRBD1 (6 bases). The germline CDR1 and CDR2 sequences are MNHNS and SASEGT. V was clipped by 4 bases and J by 4 bases, with 19 bases between them. The CDR3 is made up of 16 amino acids. The CDR3 DNA is TGTGCCAGCAGTGTAAACAGGGTAGTTCTTTCCTATGGCTACACCTTC. The encoded protein is CASSVNRVVLSYGYTF.

The table lists this clonotype with many counts. The chain couples TRBV7-2 to TRBJ2-2; D is unclear. The CDR3 contains 14 residues. Trimming stripped 0 bases from V and 4 bases from J, with 6 bases between. Germline CDR1 SGHTA, CDR2 FQGNSA. CDR3 sequence reads: CASSLAIFTGELFF. DNA for the CDR3: TGTGCCAGCAGCTTAGCTATTTTCACCGGGGAGCTGTTTTTT.

In its sample, this clonotype was seen many times. This CDR3 reads CASSPRTGRYGYTF. The CDR3 coding sequence is TGTGCCAGCAGCCCCCGGACAGGCCGCTATGGCTACACCTTC. This chain joins TRBV14 and TRBJ1-2; 7 bases are shared with TRBD1. Germline V CDR1 and CDR2: SGHDN, FVKESK. This CDR3 has 14 amino acids. With V trimmed by 4 bases and J by 4 bases, 6 bases remained unmatched.

This clonotype was recorded a few times. The gene calls are TRBV20-1 and TRBJ2-2; TRBD2 agrees at 10 bases. The germline V gene encodes CDR1 DFQATT and CDR2 SNEGSKA (reference sequence). V lost 2 bases, J lost 6 bases, and 9 bases stayed unmatched. The CDR3 is 16 amino acids. The CDR3 here is CSARSLAGGLSGELFF. The CDR3 nucleotides read TGCAGTGCTAGATCCTTAGCGGGGGGTCTTTCCGGGGAGCTGTTTTTT.

The rearrangement uses TRBV7-6 and TRBJ2-3; 9 nucleotides agree with TRBD2. The germline CDR1 and CDR2 sequences are SGHVS and FNYEAQ. The trim removed 1 base at V and 4 bases at J, leaving 6 bases unmatched. The CDR3 consists of 16 residues. CDR3 coding DNA: TGTGCCAGCAGCTTAGGGGTAGCGGGAGTCCCAGATACGCAGTATTTT. As protein: CASSLGVAGVPDTQYF.

Remarks on this clonotype: A much larger clone sits a single nucleotide away, making a read error possible. This CDR3 fails to terminate in the conserved phenylalanine or tryptophan, so it likely reflects a read error. The rearrangement joins TRBV7-6 to TRBJ1-3; TRBD1 is a possible D gene (6 bases). Per the germline V gene, CDR1 is SGHVS and CDR2 is FNYEAQ. The CDR3 covers 15 residues. Trimming cost V 5 bases and J 0 bases, with 11 bases left between them. CDR3 in amino acids: CASSPRGGSGNTIYL. CDR3 sequence (DNA): TGTGCCAGCAGCCCGCGAGGGGGCTCTGGAAACACCATATATCTT.

In this sample, this clonotype turned up a few times. The chain recombines TRBV28 with TRBJ1-1; D not resolved. Trimming removed 3 bases from V and 7 bases from J, with 9 bases in between. CDR1 is MDHEN, CDR2 SYDVKM, per germline. The CDR3 covers 12 residues. CDR3 in amino acids: CASSFGPDEAFF. The DNA of the CDR3 is TGTGCCAGCAGTTTTGGGCCTGATGAAGCTTTCTTT.

The gene calls are TRBV6-1 and TRBJ1-6; the D gene is possibly TRBD1 (5 bases). This CDR3 is 13 amino acids long. Germline CDR1 and CDR2: MNHNS and SASEGT. Trimming took 2 bases from V and 10 from J, leaving 9 bases between them. The CDR3 loop reads CASSERDGSPLHF. The CDR3 nucleotides read TGTGCCAGCAGTGAACGGGACGGGTCACCCCTCCACTTT.

This clonotype has at least ten counts. The chain couples TRBV7-2 to TRBJ2-5, with D possibly being TRBD2 (6 bases). V lost 5 bases, J lost 4 bases, and 14 bases lay in between. The CDR3 totals 14 residues. From germline, CDR1 is SGHTA and CDR2 FQGNSA. Written as DNA, the CDR3 is TGTGCCAGCAGCGCCGGACTAACCGGAGAGACCCAGTACTTC. Residues: CASSAGLTGETQYF.

This clonotype appeared a few times. The V call is TRBV18, the J call TRBJ2-5; tentative D call: TRBD1 (5 bases). The germline V and J ends were trimmed by 2 bases and 7 bases, with 11 bases remaining between them. The CDR3 spans 13 residues. In germline, CDR1 is KGHSH, CDR2 LQKENI. The CDR3 is CASSPMVQGTQYF. In nucleotides, the CDR3 is TGTGCCAGCTCACCAATGGTTCAGGGGACCCAGTACTTC.

This clonotype was seen more than once but under ten times. The V and J genes are TRBV4-3 and TRBJ1-1, with 8 bases that match TRBD1. This CDR3 has 16 residues. The germline V gene has CDR1 LGHNA and CDR2 YSLEER. After removal of 2 bases from V and 4 bases from J, the junction contained 9 bases not matched to a gene. The CDR3 reads CASSQLNTGGITEAFF. The CDR3 DNA sequence: TGCGCCAGCAGCCAATTAAACACAGGGGGGATCACTGAAGCTTTCTTT.

This rearrangement joins TRBV5-1 to TRBJ1-6, with 8 bases matching TRBD1. The germline V gene encodes CDR1 SGHRS and CDR2 YFSETQ. The CDR3 covers 15 residues. V was clipped by 1 base and J by 10 bases; unmatched bases: 7. CDR3 sequence: CASSLIGQGYSPLHF. In DNA, the CDR3 is TGCGCCAGCAGCTTGATTGGACAGGGCTACTCACCCCTCCACTTT.

The chain links TRBV7-8 to TRBJ1-1, with 8 nucleotides matching TRBD1. The CDR3 contains 17 residues. After removal of 1 base from V and 5 bases from J, the junction contained 12 bases not matched to a gene. The germline gives CDR1 SGHVS, CDR2 FQNEAQ. CDR3 coding DNA: TGTGCCAGCAGCTTAGTGTGGCAGGGGGCAAGGGGAACTGAAGCTTTCTTT. Its translation is CASSLVWQGARGTEAFF.